One sample yielded the 12 T cell receptor beta chains listed below, sequenced in a study of blood T cells in healthy people across ages. Combining a sample-barcoded 5' primer with a J-beta primer mix, a second PCR ran for roughly 7 to 11 cycles. MiXCR, run by TCRdb on the 5' RACE reads, gives a single entry per CDR3 protein. Here the sample spans about 800,000 distinct CDR3 sequences, more than 35% being singletons. The sample consisted of blood. Receptors were obtained from a man older than 75 in good health.

This sequence joins TRBV30 and TRBJ2-4; D is possibly TRBD1 or TRBD2 (5 bases each). The assigned J gene may be wrong: the sequence end matches TRBJ2-7 better. There are 15 residues in the CDR3. The germline V gene encodes CDR1 GTSNPN and CDR2 SVGIG (reference sequence). In DNA form, the CDR3 reads TGTGCCTGGAGTGTGGGGACGGAAGGCGCGGACGAGCAGTACTTC. Translated, it gives CAWSVGTEGADEQYF.

The chain combines TRBV21-1 with TRBJ2-3. TRBV21-1 corresponds to a pseudogene. The CDR3 consists of 15 residues. The CDR3 DNA reads TGTGCCAGCAGCAAAAGGTTGATTTACACAGATACGCAGTATTTT. It translates to CASSKRLIYTDTQYF.

Many counts were recorded for this clonotype. The chain is built from TRBV7-9 and TRBJ2-5, with 8 bases matching TRBD1. V shed 5 bases, J shed 5 bases, and the junction held 4 bases outside the gene matches. The germline V gene encodes CDR1 SEHNR and CDR2 FQNEAQ (reference sequence). The CDR3 loop spans 13 amino acids. CDR3 in amino acids: CASSATGVETQYF. The CDR3 nucleotides read TGTGCCAGCAGCGCGACAGGGGTGGAGACCCAGTACTTC.

The genes are TRBV20-1 and TRBJ1-5, with D perhaps matching TRBD1 (5 bases). The CDR3 has 14 residues. Germline assignment: CDR1 DFQATT and CDR2 SNEGSKA (reference sequence). Trimming shortened V by 6 bases and J by 4 bases, and 16 bases separated the two germline ends. In DNA form, the CDR3 reads TGCAGTGCCCCGGGGGGAGGAGGAAATCAGCCCCAGCATTTT. Translating gives CSAPGGGGNQPQHF.

The J gene is TRBJ2-5, the V gene TRBV4-2, with TRBD2 matching 7 bases. The CDR3 is 17 amino acids. V lost 0 bases and J lost 5; bases outside the gene matches: 12. Per the germline V gene, CDR1 is LGHNA and CDR2 is YNFKEQ. CDR3 protein: CASSQESPSGAWETQYF. The DNA for the CDR3 is TGTGCCAGCAGCCAAGAAAGCCCTAGCGGAGCCTGGGAGACCCAGTACTTC.

Regarding this clonotype: A much larger clone lies a single base off, so this may be a read error. The chain links TRBV29-1 to TRBJ2-1, with a weak D call TRBD1 (5 bases). The CDR3 runs 11 residues. Germline V gene data show CDR1 as SQVTM and CDR2 as ANQGSEA. CDR3 in amino acids: CGGSRGNEQFF. As DNA, the CDR3 is TGCGGCGGTTCTAGGGGCAATGAGCAGTTCTTC.

The chain combines TRBV6-2 or TRBV6-3 with TRBJ1-4; a possible D gene is TRBD1 (6 bases). The CDR3 consists of 14 residues. Germline V gene lookup returns CDR1 MNHEY and CDR2 SVGEGT. Trimming took 0 bases from V and 8 from J, leaving 10 bases between them. The CDR3 reads CASSYSRGGEKLFF. CDR3 nucleotide sequence: TGTGCCAGCAGTTACTCCAGGGGCGGAGAAAAACTGTTTTTT.

This clonotype has only a few counts. The chain recombines TRBV7-6 with TRBJ2-2; 8 bases match TRBD2. This CDR3 is built from 16 residues. Per the germline V gene, CDR1 is SGHVS and CDR2 is FNYEAQ. V shed 5 bases and J 1 base; nucleotides not matched to a gene: 6. DNA for the CDR3: TGTGCCAGCAGCCCAGCACTAGCGGAGAACACCGGGGAGCTGTTTTTT. This gives the protein CASSPALAENTGELFF.

The chain links TRBV12-3 or TRBV12-4 to TRBJ2-7; 9 bases agree with TRBD1. The CDR3 covers 15 residues. With 5 bases clipped from V and 0 bases from J, the junction kept 5 bases outside the gene matches. The CDR3 protein is CASSTRTGDSYEQYF. The CDR3 DNA reads as TGTGCCAGCAGTACCCGGACAGGGGACTCCTACGAGCAGTACTTC.

The rearrangement uses TRBV7-2 and TRBJ2-5, with a tentative D call TRBD2 (6 bases). CDR1 and CDR2 from the germline V gene are SGHTA and FQGNSA. The CDR3 is 14 residues long. Trimming stripped 5 bases from V and 5 bases from J, with 15 bases between. The CDR3 loop reads CASSLLLADETQYF. CDR3 DNA: TGTGCCAGCAGCCTACTCTTAGCGGATGAGACCCAGTACTTC.

This clonotype came up a few times. The V call is TRBV6-2 or TRBV6-3, the J call TRBJ2-7, with 9 bases aligning to TRBD1. With V trimmed by 5 bases and J by 3 bases, 11 bases remained unmatched. The CDR3 contains 16 residues. Germline values: CDR1 MNHEY, CDR2 SVGEGT. CDR3 bases: TGTGCCAGCAGTCCCCCGAGAGGGACAGGGTACTACGAGCAGTACTTC. Residues: CASSPPRGTGYYEQYF.

The J gene is TRBJ2-5, the V gene TRBV7-9; D could derive from TRBD1 or TRBD2 (6 bases each). The germline V gene has CDR1 SEHNR and CDR2 FQNEAQ (reference sequence). Trimming took 3 bases from V and 2 from J, leaving 16 bases between them. This CDR3 has 16 residues. CDR3: CASSLGGTRPQETQYF. As DNA, the CDR3 is TGTGCCAGCAGCTTGGGCGGGACACGACCTCAAGAGACCCAGTACTTC.